This T cell receptor beta chain comes out of a study of cytomegalovirus exposure and HLA in healthy donors. Germline V lookup: CDR1 MDHEN, CDR2 SYDVKM. The length of the CDR3 is 18 residues. The germline V and J ends were trimmed by 2 bases and 7 bases, with 21 bases remaining between them. PCR primers comprised 60 Vbeta and 13 Jbeta primers. In the study's own analysis: Among the unique TCR beta chains that a later analysis counted, 75 million to 85 million in all, approximately 12 million were shared. The method was immunoSEQ multiplex PCR; TCRdb's version includes in-frame clones alone and lacks a portion of them. V and J calls plus clone size are reproduced from that table; the DNA served to infer D and trimming. The table records approximately 150,000 clones, 70% to 85% of them present only once.

The J gene is TRBJ1-6, the V gene TRBV28; D might be TRBD1 (6 bases). The receptor was derived from a woman aged 40-49 years in good health and CMV-seronegative. The sequenced sample consisted of PBMCs. For the CDR3, the DNA is TGTGCCAGCAGTTTACACCGGGACACAAGTACTATCAATTCACCCCTCCACTTT. Its protein product is CASSLHRDTSTINSPLHF.